The 2 T cell receptor beta chains in this list originate from one sample, sequenced in a study of T cell repertoires in cytomegalovirus infection. From the reads, TCRdb called clonotypes with MiXCR, one entry per CDR3 protein. Found here are hundreds of thousands of distinct CDR3 sequences, 6% to 8% of them singletons; the top ten hold about 6.5%. The sample consisted of PBMCs. Receptors originate from a human donor in good health (CMV status not recorded). Some clones in this sample may be carry-over from other donors' samples.

At least ten counts were recorded for this clonotype. V gene TRBV11-2 combines with J gene TRBJ1-5, with D possibly TRBD1 on 5 matching bases. From germline, CDR1 is SGHAT and CDR2 FQNNGV. Trimming removed 2 bases from V and 5 bases from J, with 10 bases in between. The CDR3 sequence is 14 residues long. This chain's CDR3 is CASSLRDQDQPQHF. CDR3 in DNA: TGTGCCAGCAGCTTACGGGACCAGGATCAGCCCCAGCATTTT.

This clonotype was counted at least ten times. This chain uses TRBV7-2 with TRBJ1-2; 7 nucleotides agree with TRBD1. Germline-derived CDR1 and CDR2 are SGHTA and FQGNSA. CDR3 length equals 13 residues. With V trimmed by 5 bases and J by 1 base, 1 base remained unmatched. CDR3 sequence reads: CASSGQVNYGYTF. For the CDR3, the DNA is TGTGCCAGCAGCGGACAGGTTAACTATGGCTACACCTTC.